The 26 T cell receptor beta chains listed next were all sequenced from one sample in a study of blood T cell repertoires in COVID-19. This table comes from immunoSEQ multiplex PCR, and its TCRdb copy is limited to in-frame clones, with some not included. The table includes about 53,000 clones, about 83% detected once. What was sequenced was peripheral blood. The receptor set was obtained from a man aged 45-65 years with acute or convalescent COVID-19.

The chain employs TRBV5-1 and TRBJ2-7; 9 bases agree with TRBD1. CDR3 length: 15 residues. Germline-derived CDR1 and CDR2 are SGHRS and YFSETQ. Trimming took 4 bases from V and 0 from J; bases not matched to a gene: 5. CDR3 DNA sequence: TGCGCCAGCAGCCCACAGGGGGCGATCTCCTACGAGCAGTACTTC. It specifies CASSPQGAISYEQYF.

This chain uses TRBV7-9 with TRBJ1-2, with 7 bases that match TRBD1. Germline CDR1 reads SEHNR; CDR2 reads FQNEAQ (reference sequence). CDR3 size: 15 residues. The V segment lost 4 bases and the J segment 6 bases; nucleotides outside the gene matches: 11. The CDR3 loop reads CASSSTDRDLNGYTF. The DNA for the CDR3 is TGTGCCAGCAGCTCCACCGACAGGGACCTTAATGGCTACACCTTC.

This chain connects TRBV3-1 (or the pseudogene TRBV3-2) to TRBJ1-2, with D possibly being TRBD1 (5 bases). There are 14 residues in the CDR3. Trimming left V 1 base short and J 4 bases short, with 10 bases between. CDR1 LGHDT and CDR2 YNNKEL come from the germline V gene (reference sequence). CDR3: CASSQGSGRYGYTF. The CDR3 nucleotides read TGTGCCAGCAGCCAAGGATCAGGGCGCTATGGCTACACCTTC.

This clone was seen just once. The genes are TRBV6-4 and TRBJ2-2; 12 bases agree with TRBD1. Germline V gene sequence: CDR1 MRHNA, CDR2 SNTAGT. Trimming took 6 bases from V and 4 from J; bases not matched to a gene: 3. This CDR3 region has 15 residues. The CDR3 is CASSRGQGATGELFF. CDR3 DNA sequence: TGTGCCAGCAGCAGGGGACAGGGGGCCACCGGGGAGCTGTTTTTT.

The CDR3 spells CASSPGTRGNEQFF. Written as DNA, the CDR3 is TGCGCCAGCAGCCCCGGGACTAGGGGCAATGAGCAGTTCTTC. The V call is TRBV5-1, the J call TRBJ2-1; 8 nucleotides line up with TRBD2. This CDR3 region has 14 residues. The J segment lost 6 bases and the V segment lost 4 bases, leaving 6 bases of the junction unmatched. The germline gives CDR1 SGHRS, CDR2 YFSETQ.

This chain connects TRBV27 to TRBJ1-6, with 8 nucleotides matching TRBD1. CDR1 MNHEY and CDR2 SMNVEV come from the germline V gene (reference sequence). After removal of 6 bases from V and 11 bases from J, the junction contained 6 bases not matched to a gene. There are 13 residues in the CDR3. DNA for the CDR3: TGTGCCAGCAGAGCAGGGGGCAAGACACCCCTCCACTTT. Protein: CASRAGGKTPLHF.

This clone was recorded a few times. V usage is TRBV6-1 and J usage is TRBJ2-7; D is unresolved. Trimming pared 2 bases from V and 4 bases from J, leaving 21 bases between. CDR1 is MNHNS, CDR2 SASEGT, per germline. The CDR3 is 17 amino acids. This CDR3 is CASSEMGYRLGSYEQYF. DNA of the CDR3: TGTGCCAGCAGTGAAATGGGTTACCGTCTAGGATCGTACGAGCAGTACTTC.

This chain links TRBV27 with TRBJ2-2, with TRBD2 matching over 8 bases. Germline-derived CDR1 and CDR2 are MNHEY and SMNVEV (reference sequence). The CDR3 length is 14 residues. Trimming at V came to 0 bases and at J to 6 bases, leaving 0 bases not matched to a gene. This chain's CDR3 is CASSLSSGAGELFF. Here the CDR3 DNA reads TGTGCCAGCAGTTTATCTAGCGGGGCCGGGGAGCTGTTTTTT.

The chain employs TRBV2 and TRBJ1-4; D is perhaps TRBD1 (6 bases). Germline lookup yields CDR1 SNHLY and CDR2 FYNNEI. The CDR3 has 13 amino acids. V was pared by 6 bases and J by 7 bases, with 12 bases between. The CDR3 spells CASRGGNGEKLFF. The DNA for the CDR3 is TGTGCCAGCAGAGGGGGAAATGGTGAAAAACTGTTTTTT.

This clone occurred once. CDR3 DNA sequence: TGTGCCAGCTCACCAGACGACAGGGTTCAGCCCCAGCATTTT. Amino acid sequence: CASSPDDRVQPQHF. The J gene is TRBJ1-5, the V gene TRBV18; 7 nucleotides agree with TRBD1. The germline V gene has CDR1 KGHSH and CDR2 LQKENI. The ends lost 2 bases at V and 6 bases at J; junction bases unmatched: 4. The CDR3 covers 14 residues.

CDR3 in amino acids: CASSYSGAYTF. The DNA of the CDR3 is TGTGCCAGCAGCTATTCAGGGGCCTACACCTTC. V is TRBV12-3 or TRBV12-4 and J is TRBJ1-2; tentative D call: TRBD1 (6 bases). This CDR3 has 11 residues. The V end was cut by 6 bases, the J end by 10 bases, with 12 bases between.

This chain's CDR3 is CASSLAGQGVEKLFF. The CDR3 nucleotides read TGTGCCAGCAGCTTAGCGGGACAGGGGGTTGAAAAACTGTTTTTT. The gene calls are TRBV7-9 and TRBJ1-4; TRBD1 aligns across 11 bases. Germline V gives CDR1 SEHNR, CDR2 FQNEAQ (reference sequence). This CDR3 has 15 amino acids. J was trimmed by 7 bases and V by 0 bases; bases with no gene match: 1.

J is TRBJ1-5 and V is TRBV7-8, with D tentatively TRBD1 (6 bases). The CDR3 length is 13 residues. CDR1 SGHVS and CDR2 FQNEAQ come from the germline V gene. V was pared by 5 bases and J by 7 bases, with 12 bases between. The CDR3 sequence: CASSDRDNQPQHF. CDR3 in DNA: TGTGCCAGCAGCGACCGGGACAACCAGCCCCAGCATTTT. Variable domain in full (rest from reference TRBV7-8 and TRBJ1-5): GAGVSQSPRYKVAKRGQDVALRCDPISGHVSLFWYQQALGQGPEFLTYFQNEAQLDKSGLPSDRFFAERPEGSVSTLKIQRTQQEDSAVYLCASSDRDNQPQHFGDGTRLSIL.

This clone occurred a few times. CDR3 nucleotide sequence: TGTGCCAGCAGTTTAGACGGCAGGGTAACAGAAAAACTGTTTTTT. Translated: CASSLDGRVTEKLFF. The chain employs TRBV28 and TRBJ1-4; D is possibly TRBD1 (5 bases). Germline V lookup: CDR1 MDHEN, CDR2 SYDVKM. Trimming pared 2 bases from V and 8 bases from J, leaving 15 bases between. This CDR3 region has 15 residues. Filled out from reference TRBV28 and TRBJ1-4, the complete variable domain reads DVKVTQSSRYLVKRTGEKVFLECVQDMDHENMFWYRQDPGLGLRLIYFSYDVKMKEKGDIPEGYSVSREKKERFSLILESASTNQTSMYLCASSLDGRVTEKLFFGSGTQLSVL.

The gene calls are TRBV11-3 and TRBJ2-7; D is perhaps TRBD2 (6 bases). The germline V and J ends were trimmed by 1 base and 5 bases, with 15 bases remaining between them. CDR1 is SGHNT and CDR2 is YENEEA in the germline V gene. The length of the CDR3 is 15 residues. CDR3 protein: CASSLGSGLKDEQYF. The DNA for the CDR3 is TGTGCCAGCAGCTTAGGGTCGGGACTTAAGGACGAGCAGTACTTC.

V usage is TRBV13 and J usage is TRBJ1-1; 9 bases match TRBD1. The CDR3 contains 18 residues. The V segment lost 0 bases and the J segment 0 bases; nucleotides outside the gene matches: 8. CDR1 is PRHDT and CDR2 is FYEKMQ in the germline V gene (reference sequence). CDR3 in amino acids: CASSLGLTGGPMNTEAFF. The DNA for the CDR3 is TGTGCCAGCAGCTTAGGTCTGACAGGGGGACCAATGAACACTGAAGCTTTCTTT.

This chain links TRBV15 with TRBJ2-7, with 10 bases lining up with TRBD1. V lost 3 bases, J lost 5 bases, and 4 bases stayed unmatched. The CDR3 runs to 14 residues. The germline CDR1 and CDR2 sequences are LNHNV and YYDKDF (reference sequence). The CDR3 DNA reads TGTGCCACCAGCAGGGGACAGGGGAGGGACGAGCAGTACTTC. It is translated as CATSRGQGRDEQYF.

The chain carries TRBV2 and TRBJ2-1; 7 bases match TRBD2. J lost 6 bases, V lost 11 bases, and 7 bases had no gene match. There are 12 residues in the CDR3. Germline loops: CDR1 SNHLY, CDR2 FYNNEI. Here the CDR3 DNA reads TGTGCCGGCGGGACGGGAGGCAATGAGCAGTTCTTC. Its translation is CAGGTGGNEQFF.

The chain combines TRBV3-1 (or the pseudogene TRBV3-2) with TRBJ1-2, with D maybe TRBD1 (6 bases). This CDR3 contains 12 residues. Germline V lookup: CDR1 LGHDT, CDR2 YNNKEL (reference sequence). CDR3 DNA sequence: TGTGCAGTCAGGGACATTTCCTATGGCTACACCTTC. Amino acid sequence: CAVRDISYGYTF.

The chain has TRBV11-2 and TRBJ2-2; 9 bases match TRBD2. Trimming took 5 bases from V and 4 from J; bases not matched to a gene: 8. Germline loops: CDR1 SGHAT, CDR2 FQNNGV. This CDR3 region has 16 residues. CDR3 residues: CASSTQATSGTGELFF. In DNA, the CDR3 is TGTGCCAGCAGCACCCAGGCGACTAGCGGCACCGGGGAGCTGTTTTTT. Full variable domain (remainder filled in from reference TRBV11-2 and TRBJ2-2): EAGVAQSPRYKIIEKRQSVAFWCNPISGHATLYWYQQILGQGPKLLIQFQNNGVVDDSQLPKDRFSAERLKGVDSTLKIQPAKLEDSAVYLCASSTQATSGTGELFFGEGSRLTVL.

The chain employs TRBV5-1 and TRBJ2-7, with a weak D call TRBD1 (6 bases). Germline V lookup: CDR1 SGHRS, CDR2 YFSETQ. The CDR3 is 13 residues long. V was cut by 4 bases and J by 4 bases, with 12 bases left in between. CDR3 coding DNA: TGCGCCAGCAGCGAGCCAGGGGTTTACGAGCAGTACTTC. The encoded protein is CASSEPGVYEQYF.

The chain employs TRBV4-1 and TRBJ2-7; unclear D gene. The CDR3 is 13 amino acids. Germline CDR1 MGHRA, CDR2 YSYEKL. The V end was cut by 1 base, the J end by 2 bases, with 6 bases between. The CDR3 region has the DNA TGCGCCAGCAGCCAAGTGGGCCCCTACGAGCAGTACTTC. Its translation: CASSQVGPYEQYF.

This sequence joins TRBV19 and TRBJ1-2, with a weak D call TRBD1 (5 bases). This CDR3 region has 13 residues. The germline V gene encodes CDR1 LNHDA and CDR2 SQIVND (reference sequence). V lost 3 bases and J lost 2, with 7 bases in between. The CDR3: CASSIPGNYGYTF. For the CDR3, the DNA is TGTGCCAGTAGTATCCCAGGGAACTATGGCTACACCTTC.

V is TRBV30 and J is TRBJ1-1; 7 bases are shared with TRBD1. V trimming: 0 bases; J trimming: 0 bases; junction bases outside the gene matches: 10. The CDR3 spans 17 residues. From germline, CDR1 is GTSNPN and CDR2 SVGIG (reference sequence). The CDR3 sequence: CAWSVRRDSRLNTEAFF. CDR3 in DNA: TGTGCCTGGAGTGTACGCCGGGACAGCCGCCTGAACACTGAAGCTTTCTTT.

This chain joins TRBV18 and TRBJ2-3; no firm D call. Germline V gene data show CDR1 as KGHSH and CDR2 as LQKENI. There are 15 residues in the CDR3. V lost 0 bases to trimming and J lost 4 bases, with 11 bases between them. The CDR3 sequence: CASSPPSRAPDTQYF. The DNA for the CDR3 is TGTGCCAGCTCACCACCCAGTCGAGCGCCAGATACGCAGTATTTT.

This clone was counted once. The J gene is TRBJ2-3, the V gene TRBV7-2; D is uncertain. CDR3 length: 16 amino acids. CDR1 is SGHTA and CDR2 is FQGNSA in the germline V gene. Trimming shortened V by 4 bases and J by 0 bases, and 14 bases separated the two germline ends. The CDR3 nucleotides read TGTGCCAGCAGCTCAGCGACTTGGCTAAGCACAGATACGCAGTATTTT. It translates to CASSSATWLSTDTQYF.